The present T cell receptor beta chain was sequenced within a study of T-cell reconstitution after alpha-beta-depleted transplantation in children. TCRbeta library preparation incorporated unique molecular identifiers. TCRdb re-analysed the PCR reads in MiXCR, keeping a single row per CDR3 protein. The sample contains hundreds of thousands of distinct CDR3 sequences, more than 10% of which appear only once. This CDR3 is 14 amino acids long. The trim removed 5 bases at V and 4 bases at J, leaving 9 bases unmatched. The V gene's germline CDR1 is SQVTM and CDR2 ANQGSEA. This clonotype has ten or more counts.

Sequences were derived from PBMCs from the stem cell graft donor, sampled from the stem cell graft. The source of this sequence is a human donor who donated a stem cell graft to a child with acute lymphoblastic leukemia. V usage is TRBV29-1 and J usage is TRBJ2-3; 7 nucleotides align to TRBD1. CDR3 nucleotide sequence: TGCAGCGTTTTTCTAACAGGGGCATCAGATACGCAGTATTTT. It yields the protein CSVFLTGASDTQYF.